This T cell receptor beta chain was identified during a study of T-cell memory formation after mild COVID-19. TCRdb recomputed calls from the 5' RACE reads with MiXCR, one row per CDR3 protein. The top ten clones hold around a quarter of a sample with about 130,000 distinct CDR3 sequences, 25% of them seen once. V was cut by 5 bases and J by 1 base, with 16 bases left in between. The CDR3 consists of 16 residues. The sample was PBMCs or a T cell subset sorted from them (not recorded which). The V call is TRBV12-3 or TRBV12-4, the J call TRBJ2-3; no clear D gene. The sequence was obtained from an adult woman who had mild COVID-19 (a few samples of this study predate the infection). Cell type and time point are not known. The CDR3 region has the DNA TGTGCCAGCAGTCTCCCCTCGGCCACAGGCACAGATACGCAGTATTTT. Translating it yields CASSLPSATGTDTQYF.